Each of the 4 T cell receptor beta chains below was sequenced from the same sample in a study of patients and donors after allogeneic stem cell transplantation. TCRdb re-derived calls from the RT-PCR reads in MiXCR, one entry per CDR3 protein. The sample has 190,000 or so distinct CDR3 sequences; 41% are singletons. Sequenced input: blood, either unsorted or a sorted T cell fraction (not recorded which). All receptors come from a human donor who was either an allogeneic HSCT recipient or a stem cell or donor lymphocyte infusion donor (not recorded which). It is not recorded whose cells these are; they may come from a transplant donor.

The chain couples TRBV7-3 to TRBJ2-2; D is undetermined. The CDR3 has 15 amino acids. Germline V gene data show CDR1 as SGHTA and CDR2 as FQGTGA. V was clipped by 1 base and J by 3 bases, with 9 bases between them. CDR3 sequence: CASSLNAPDTGELFF. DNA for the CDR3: TGTGCCAGCAGCTTAAACGCCCCAGACACCGGGGAGCTGTTTTTT.

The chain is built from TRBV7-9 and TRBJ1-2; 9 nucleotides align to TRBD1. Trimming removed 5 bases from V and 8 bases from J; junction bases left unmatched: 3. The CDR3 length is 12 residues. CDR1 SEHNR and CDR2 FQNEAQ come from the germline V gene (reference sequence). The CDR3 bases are TGTGCCAGCAGCCCCGGACAGGGGGGCTACACCTTC. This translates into CASSPGQGGYTF.

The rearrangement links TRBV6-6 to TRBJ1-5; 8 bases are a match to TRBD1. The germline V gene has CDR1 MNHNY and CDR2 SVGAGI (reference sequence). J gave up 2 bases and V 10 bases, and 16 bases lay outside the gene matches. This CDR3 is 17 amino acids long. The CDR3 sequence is CANIPGTGVLGNQPQHF. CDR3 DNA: TGTGCCAACATCCCCGGGACAGGAGTTTTGGGCAATCAGCCCCAGCATTTT.

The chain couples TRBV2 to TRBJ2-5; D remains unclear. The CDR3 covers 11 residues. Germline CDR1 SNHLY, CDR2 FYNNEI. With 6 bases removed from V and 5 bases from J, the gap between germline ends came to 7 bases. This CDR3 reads CASRDWETQYF. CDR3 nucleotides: TGTGCCAGCAGAGACTGGGAGACCCAGTACTTC.